A selection of T cell receptor beta chains follows, all from one sample in a study of cytomegalovirus exposure and HLA in healthy donors. Profiled with immunoSEQ multiplex PCR; TCRdb holds only in-frame clones, not every one. The sample lists roughly 190,000 clones; around 75% were seen once. Source material: PBMCs. These receptor sequences come from a woman aged 25 to 39 in good health and CMV-seropositive. CDR3s include the opening cysteine and the closing phenylalanine or tryptophan. A D gene is named only where the DNA matches it firmly. Some rows have no size entry. The others give once, few or many, or a class for an expanded clone.

v_gene: TRBV28; d_gene: NA; j_gene: TRBJ2-2; abundance: NA; CDR3nt: TGTGCCAGCAGCAGTCGGACAACGAACACCGGGGAGCTGTTTTTT; CDR3aa: CASSSRTTNTGELFF
v_gene: TRBV28; d_gene: TRBD1; j_gene: TRBJ2-6; abundance: NA; CDR3nt: TGTGCCAGCAGGGGACAGGGACTATCTGGGGCCAACGTCCTGACTTTC; CDR3aa: CASRGQGLSGANVLTF
v_gene: TRBV28; d_gene: NA; j_gene: TRBJ2-3; abundance: NA; CDR3nt: TGTGCCAGCAGTTCTCGGACTACCCGTAGCACAGATACGCAGTATTTT; CDR3aa: CASSSRTTRSTDTQYF
v_gene: TRBV6-5; d_gene: NA; j_gene: TRBJ2-7; abundance: few; CDR3nt: TGTGCCAGCAGTGCCTCAGGGGGGCTGAGCTACGAGCAGTACTTC; CDR3aa: CASSASGGLSYEQYF
v_gene: TRBV28; d_gene: TRBD2; j_gene: TRBJ2-1; abundance: NA; CDR3nt: TGTGCCAGCAGTCCCCCCGGACTAGCGGGAGTGATTGGTGAGCAGTTCTTC; CDR3aa: CASSPPGLAGVIGEQFF
v_gene: TRBV28; d_gene: NA; j_gene: TRBJ1-1; abundance: NA; CDR3nt: TGTGCCAGCAGCGTTTCAGGGATCCCATACACTGAAGCTTTCTTT; CDR3aa: CASSVSGIPYTEAFF
v_gene: TRBV6-9; d_gene: TRBD2; j_gene: TRBJ2-3; abundance: NA; CDR3nt: TGTGCCAGCAGTTACTGGGCCCGGGGAGGGATAGATACGCAGTATTTT; CDR3aa: CASSYWARGGIDTQYF
v_gene: TRBV7-2; d_gene: TRBD2; j_gene: TRBJ2-7; abundance: NA; CDR3nt: TGTGCCAGCAGCTTTACTAGCGGGGACTACGAGCAGTACTTC; CDR3aa: CASSFTSGDYEQYF
v_gene: TRBV4-1; d_gene: NA; j_gene: TRBJ2-1; abundance: NA; CDR3nt: TGCGCCAGCAGCCAAGTTCGGACAGCCGATGAGCAGTTCTTC; CDR3aa: CASSQVRTADEQFF
v_gene: TRBV9; d_gene: NA; j_gene: TRBJ1-2; abundance: NA; CDR3nt: TGTGCCAGCAGCGGTAGCGGCTACACCTTC; CDR3aa: CASSGSGYTF